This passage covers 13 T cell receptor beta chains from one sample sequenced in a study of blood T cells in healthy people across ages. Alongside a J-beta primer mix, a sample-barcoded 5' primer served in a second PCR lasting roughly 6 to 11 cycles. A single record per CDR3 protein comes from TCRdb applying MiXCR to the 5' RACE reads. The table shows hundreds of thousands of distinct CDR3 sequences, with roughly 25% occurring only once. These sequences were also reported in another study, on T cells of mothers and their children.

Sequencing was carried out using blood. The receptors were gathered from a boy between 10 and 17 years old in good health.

The CDR3 is CASRPGSSTDTQYF. The CDR3 DNA reads as TGTGCCAGTAGGCCGGGCAGCAGCACAGATACGCAGTATTTT. This sequence joins TRBV19 and TRBJ2-3; D gene unclear. This CDR3 is built from 14 residues. The germline CDR1 and CDR2 sequences are LNHDA and SQIVND (reference sequence). Trimming removed 6 bases at V and 0 bases at J, with 10 bases between.

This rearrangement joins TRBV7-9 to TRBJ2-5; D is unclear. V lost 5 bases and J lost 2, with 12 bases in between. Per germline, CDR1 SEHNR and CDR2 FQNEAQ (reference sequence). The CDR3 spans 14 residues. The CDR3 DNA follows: TGTGCCAGCAGCACGGGCCTAGATCAAGAGACCCAGTACTTC. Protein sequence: CASSTGLDQETQYF.

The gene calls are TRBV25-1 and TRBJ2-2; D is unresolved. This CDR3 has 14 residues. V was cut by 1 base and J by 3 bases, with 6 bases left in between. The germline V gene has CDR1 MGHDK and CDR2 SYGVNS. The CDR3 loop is CASSELGYTGELFF. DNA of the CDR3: TGTGCCAGCAGTGAATTAGGGTACACCGGGGAGCTGTTTTTT.

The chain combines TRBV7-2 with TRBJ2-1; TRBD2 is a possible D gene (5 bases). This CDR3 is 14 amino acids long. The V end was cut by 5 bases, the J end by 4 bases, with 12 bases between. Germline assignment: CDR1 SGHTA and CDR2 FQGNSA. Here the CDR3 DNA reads TGTGCCAGCAGCCAGACACCGGGGTACAATGAGCAGTTCTTC. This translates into CASSQTPGYNEQFF.

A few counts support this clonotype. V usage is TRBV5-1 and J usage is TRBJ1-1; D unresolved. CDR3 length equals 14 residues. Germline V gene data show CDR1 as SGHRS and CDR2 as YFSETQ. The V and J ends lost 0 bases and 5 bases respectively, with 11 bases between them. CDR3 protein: CASSLDPGTTEAFF. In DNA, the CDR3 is TGCGCCAGCAGCTTGGATCCGGGAACGACTGAAGCTTTCTTT.

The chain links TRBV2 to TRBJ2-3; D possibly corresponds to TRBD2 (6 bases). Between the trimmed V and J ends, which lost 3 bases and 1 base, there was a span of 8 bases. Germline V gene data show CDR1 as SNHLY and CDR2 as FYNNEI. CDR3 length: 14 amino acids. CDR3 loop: CASSEIAGTDTQYF. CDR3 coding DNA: TGTGCCAGCAGTGAGATAGCGGGCACAGATACGCAGTATTTT.

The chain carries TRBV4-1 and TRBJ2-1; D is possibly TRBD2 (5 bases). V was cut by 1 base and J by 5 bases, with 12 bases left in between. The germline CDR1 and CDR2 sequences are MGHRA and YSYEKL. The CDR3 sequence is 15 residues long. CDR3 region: CASSQGVISDNEQFF. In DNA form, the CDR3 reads TGCGCCAGCAGCCAAGGGGTGATTAGCGACAATGAGCAGTTCTTC.

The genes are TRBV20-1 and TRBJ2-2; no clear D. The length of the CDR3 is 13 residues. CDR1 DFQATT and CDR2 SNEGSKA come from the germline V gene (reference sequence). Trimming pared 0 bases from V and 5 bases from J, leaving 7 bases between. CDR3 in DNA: TGCAGTGCTAGAGATTCCCAGACCGGGGAGCTGTTTTTT. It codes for CSARDSQTGELFF.

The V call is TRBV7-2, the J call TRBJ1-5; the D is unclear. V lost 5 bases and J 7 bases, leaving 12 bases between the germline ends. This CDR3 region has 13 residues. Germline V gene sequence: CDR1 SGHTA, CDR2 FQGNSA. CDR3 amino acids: CASSLRRYQPQHF. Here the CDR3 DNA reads TGTGCCAGCAGCCTCCGGCGGTACCAGCCCCAGCATTTT. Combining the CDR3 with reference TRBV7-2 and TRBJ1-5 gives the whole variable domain GAGVSQSPSNKVTEKGKDVELRCDPISGHTALYWYRQSLGQGLEFLIYFQGNSAPDKSGLPSDRFSAERTGGSVSTLTIQRTQQEDSAVYLCASSLRRYQPQHFGDGTRLSIL.

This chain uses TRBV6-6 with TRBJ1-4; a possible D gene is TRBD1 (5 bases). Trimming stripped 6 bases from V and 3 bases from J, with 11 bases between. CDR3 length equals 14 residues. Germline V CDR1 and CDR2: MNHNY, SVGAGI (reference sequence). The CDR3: CASSQGVANEKLFF. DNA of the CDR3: TGTGCCAGCAGCCAGGGCGTAGCTAATGAAAAACTGTTTTTT.

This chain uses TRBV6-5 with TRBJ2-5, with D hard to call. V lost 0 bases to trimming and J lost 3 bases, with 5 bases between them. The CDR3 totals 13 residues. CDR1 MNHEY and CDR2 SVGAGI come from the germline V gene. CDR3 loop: CASSYSDEETQYF. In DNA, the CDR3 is TGTGCCAGCAGTTACTCTGATGAAGAGACCCAGTACTTC.

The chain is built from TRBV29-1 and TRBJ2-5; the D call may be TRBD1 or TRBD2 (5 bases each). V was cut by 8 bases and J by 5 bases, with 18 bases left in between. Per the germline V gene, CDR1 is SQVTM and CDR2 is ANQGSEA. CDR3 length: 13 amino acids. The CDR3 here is CSLNVGVSETQYF. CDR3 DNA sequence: TGCAGCCTCAATGTGGGGGTCTCCGAGACCCAGTACTTC.

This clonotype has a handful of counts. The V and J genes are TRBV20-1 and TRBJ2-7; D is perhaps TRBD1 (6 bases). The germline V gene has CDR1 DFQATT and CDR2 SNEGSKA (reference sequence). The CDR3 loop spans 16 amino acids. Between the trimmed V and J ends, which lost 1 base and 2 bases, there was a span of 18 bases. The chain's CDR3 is CSARAQRQANTYEQYF. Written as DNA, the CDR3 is TGCAGTGCTAGAGCTCAAAGACAGGCCAATACCTACGAGCAGTACTTC.